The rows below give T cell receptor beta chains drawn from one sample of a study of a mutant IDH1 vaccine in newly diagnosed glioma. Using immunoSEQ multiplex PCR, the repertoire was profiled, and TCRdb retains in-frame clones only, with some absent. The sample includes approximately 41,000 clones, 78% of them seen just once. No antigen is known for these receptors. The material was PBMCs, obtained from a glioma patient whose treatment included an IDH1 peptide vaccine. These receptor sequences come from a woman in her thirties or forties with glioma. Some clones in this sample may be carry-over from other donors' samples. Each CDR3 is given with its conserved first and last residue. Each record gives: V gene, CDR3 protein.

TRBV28,CASSLGGWGEHF
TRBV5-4,CASSLPSGSQETQYF
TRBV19,CATRDRPVADTQYF
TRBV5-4,CASSPRQGVNTF
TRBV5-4,CASSRTIGLADTQYF
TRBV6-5,CASSEFSGNTIYF
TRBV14,CASSQQREFYEQYF
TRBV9,CASGSRRETQYF
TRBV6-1,CATGGPVAEDTEAFF
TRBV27,CASSLGLAKTHEQYF
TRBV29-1,CSVRTPGRGTQYF
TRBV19,CASNYLHSVGEDQPQHF
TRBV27,CASSSGGHLYGYTF
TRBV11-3,CASSPGLAGGNEQFF
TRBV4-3,CASSPTVAGELFF
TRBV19,CASIKDRSNYGYTF
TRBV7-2,CASSPLAVELFF
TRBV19,CASSVDRGNVYEQYF
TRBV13,CASSLGLAGGSSTVDTQYF
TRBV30,CAWSFSFPGTGSYEQYF
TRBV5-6,CASGVGEQFF
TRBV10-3,CAISDGHSGNTIYF
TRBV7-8,CASSRRGTGVADEQYF
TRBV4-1,CASSQVDAENIQYF
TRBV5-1,CASSSQGSYGYTF
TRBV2,CASSERPYMDTQYF
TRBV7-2,CASSFEASVANEKLFF
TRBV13,CASSSRAQNTGELFF
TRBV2,CASSVSLGGRNQPQHF
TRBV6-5,CASSYSGELTF
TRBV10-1,CASSESRPVPSYEQYF
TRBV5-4,CASTQREQVDSGYTF
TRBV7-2,CASSYGTGIYEQYF
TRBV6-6,CASSGQAGNTIYF
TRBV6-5,CASSPSGVTEAFF
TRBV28,CASRPTGNNQPQHF
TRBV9,CASSGQIASGELFF
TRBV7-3,CASSLWGGQETQYF
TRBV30,CAWSVGPTYGYTF
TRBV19,CATRTGDTQYF
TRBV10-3,CAIRTEQNNEQFF
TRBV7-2,CASSRQGLYNEQFF
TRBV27,CASIGLADTQYF
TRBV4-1,CASSHRRGFGQPQHF
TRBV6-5,CASTSSGDGNTIYF
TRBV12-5,CASGLMGWDTQYF
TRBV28,CASSFSNSNQPQHF
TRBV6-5,CASSRGLIGETQYF
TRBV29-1,CSAQEETQYF
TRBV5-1,CASSQDTEGETQYF
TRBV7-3,CASSSTGEDGYTF